This T cell receptor (beta chain) was captured in a study of blood T cell repertoires in COVID-19. On the study more broadly: Samples taken during acute and convalescent COVID-19 were collected in the United States, Italy and Spain. Sample material is recorded as cDNA or gDNA derived from T cells, B-cell-depleted T cells, or PBMCs.

The CDR3 consists of 16 residues. Germline CDR1 LGHNA, CDR2 YNFKEQ. Trimming took 0 bases from V and 6 from J; bases not matched to a gene: 4. This clone came up many times. Original methodology: Estimation of nucleated cell counts was performed using reference gene primer amplification. Generated by immunoSEQ multiplex PCR, the TCRdb table keeps only in-frame clones and is missing some. The V and J calls and the clone size are those of that table, but D and trimming were determined from the DNA. The sample contains under 200,000 clones, 84% of which appear only once. Sequenced sample: peripheral blood. V and J are TRBV4-2 and TRBJ1-4; 10 bases align to TRBD1. This TCR was sampled from a human donor with acute or convalescent COVID-19. The donor label of this sample is uncertain. The CDR3 DNA follows: TGTGCCAGCAGCCAAGATTTAGGGACAGGGGATGAAAAACTGTTTTTT. Translating it yields CASSQDLGTGDEKLFF.